This T cell receptor beta chain was recorded in a study of blood T cell repertoires in COVID-19. Study overall: Italy, Spain and the United States were the sources of the convalescent and acute COVID-19 samples. In each case, the material was cDNA or gDNA derived from T cells, B-cell-depleted T cells, or PBMCs.

V was shortened by 6 bases and J by 0 bases, with 14 bases between the two germline ends. This CDR3 is built from 15 residues. In the original workflow: Reference gene primer amplification in the assay estimated nucleated cell counts. Only in-frame clones appear in the TCRdb table, and some are missing; sequencing was by immunoSEQ multiplex PCR. V and J calls and clone size come straight from that table; D and trimming were deduced from the DNA. Here the sample spans around 100,000 clones, over 70% being singletons. The sequenced sample consisted of peripheral blood. The sequence came from a human donor in a cohort sampled during active or convalescent COVID-19. This rearrangement joins TRBV23-1 to TRBJ1-1; D uncertain. TRBV23-1 is given ORF status, its function remaining uncertain. In nucleotides, the CDR3 is TGCGCCAGCAGAATCCTGGGAGACGTGAACACTGAAGCTTTCTTT. Amino acid sequence: CASRILGDVNTEAFF.